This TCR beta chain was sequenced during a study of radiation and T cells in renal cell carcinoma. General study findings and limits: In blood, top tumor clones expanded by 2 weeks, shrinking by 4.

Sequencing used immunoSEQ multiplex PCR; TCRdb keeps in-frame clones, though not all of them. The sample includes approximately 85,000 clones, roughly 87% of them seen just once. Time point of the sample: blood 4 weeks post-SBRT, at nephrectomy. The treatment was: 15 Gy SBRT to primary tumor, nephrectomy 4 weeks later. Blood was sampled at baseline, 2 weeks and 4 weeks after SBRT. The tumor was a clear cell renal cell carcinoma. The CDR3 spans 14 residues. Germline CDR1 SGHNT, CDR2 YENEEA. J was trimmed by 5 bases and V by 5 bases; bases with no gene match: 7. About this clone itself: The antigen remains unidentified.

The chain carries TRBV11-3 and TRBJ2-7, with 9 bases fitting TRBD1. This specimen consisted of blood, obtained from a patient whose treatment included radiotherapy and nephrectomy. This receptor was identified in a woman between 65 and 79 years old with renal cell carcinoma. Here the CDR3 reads CASSPLDRGHEQYF. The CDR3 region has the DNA TGTGCCAGCAGCCCCCTGGACAGGGGCCACGAGCAGTACTTC.